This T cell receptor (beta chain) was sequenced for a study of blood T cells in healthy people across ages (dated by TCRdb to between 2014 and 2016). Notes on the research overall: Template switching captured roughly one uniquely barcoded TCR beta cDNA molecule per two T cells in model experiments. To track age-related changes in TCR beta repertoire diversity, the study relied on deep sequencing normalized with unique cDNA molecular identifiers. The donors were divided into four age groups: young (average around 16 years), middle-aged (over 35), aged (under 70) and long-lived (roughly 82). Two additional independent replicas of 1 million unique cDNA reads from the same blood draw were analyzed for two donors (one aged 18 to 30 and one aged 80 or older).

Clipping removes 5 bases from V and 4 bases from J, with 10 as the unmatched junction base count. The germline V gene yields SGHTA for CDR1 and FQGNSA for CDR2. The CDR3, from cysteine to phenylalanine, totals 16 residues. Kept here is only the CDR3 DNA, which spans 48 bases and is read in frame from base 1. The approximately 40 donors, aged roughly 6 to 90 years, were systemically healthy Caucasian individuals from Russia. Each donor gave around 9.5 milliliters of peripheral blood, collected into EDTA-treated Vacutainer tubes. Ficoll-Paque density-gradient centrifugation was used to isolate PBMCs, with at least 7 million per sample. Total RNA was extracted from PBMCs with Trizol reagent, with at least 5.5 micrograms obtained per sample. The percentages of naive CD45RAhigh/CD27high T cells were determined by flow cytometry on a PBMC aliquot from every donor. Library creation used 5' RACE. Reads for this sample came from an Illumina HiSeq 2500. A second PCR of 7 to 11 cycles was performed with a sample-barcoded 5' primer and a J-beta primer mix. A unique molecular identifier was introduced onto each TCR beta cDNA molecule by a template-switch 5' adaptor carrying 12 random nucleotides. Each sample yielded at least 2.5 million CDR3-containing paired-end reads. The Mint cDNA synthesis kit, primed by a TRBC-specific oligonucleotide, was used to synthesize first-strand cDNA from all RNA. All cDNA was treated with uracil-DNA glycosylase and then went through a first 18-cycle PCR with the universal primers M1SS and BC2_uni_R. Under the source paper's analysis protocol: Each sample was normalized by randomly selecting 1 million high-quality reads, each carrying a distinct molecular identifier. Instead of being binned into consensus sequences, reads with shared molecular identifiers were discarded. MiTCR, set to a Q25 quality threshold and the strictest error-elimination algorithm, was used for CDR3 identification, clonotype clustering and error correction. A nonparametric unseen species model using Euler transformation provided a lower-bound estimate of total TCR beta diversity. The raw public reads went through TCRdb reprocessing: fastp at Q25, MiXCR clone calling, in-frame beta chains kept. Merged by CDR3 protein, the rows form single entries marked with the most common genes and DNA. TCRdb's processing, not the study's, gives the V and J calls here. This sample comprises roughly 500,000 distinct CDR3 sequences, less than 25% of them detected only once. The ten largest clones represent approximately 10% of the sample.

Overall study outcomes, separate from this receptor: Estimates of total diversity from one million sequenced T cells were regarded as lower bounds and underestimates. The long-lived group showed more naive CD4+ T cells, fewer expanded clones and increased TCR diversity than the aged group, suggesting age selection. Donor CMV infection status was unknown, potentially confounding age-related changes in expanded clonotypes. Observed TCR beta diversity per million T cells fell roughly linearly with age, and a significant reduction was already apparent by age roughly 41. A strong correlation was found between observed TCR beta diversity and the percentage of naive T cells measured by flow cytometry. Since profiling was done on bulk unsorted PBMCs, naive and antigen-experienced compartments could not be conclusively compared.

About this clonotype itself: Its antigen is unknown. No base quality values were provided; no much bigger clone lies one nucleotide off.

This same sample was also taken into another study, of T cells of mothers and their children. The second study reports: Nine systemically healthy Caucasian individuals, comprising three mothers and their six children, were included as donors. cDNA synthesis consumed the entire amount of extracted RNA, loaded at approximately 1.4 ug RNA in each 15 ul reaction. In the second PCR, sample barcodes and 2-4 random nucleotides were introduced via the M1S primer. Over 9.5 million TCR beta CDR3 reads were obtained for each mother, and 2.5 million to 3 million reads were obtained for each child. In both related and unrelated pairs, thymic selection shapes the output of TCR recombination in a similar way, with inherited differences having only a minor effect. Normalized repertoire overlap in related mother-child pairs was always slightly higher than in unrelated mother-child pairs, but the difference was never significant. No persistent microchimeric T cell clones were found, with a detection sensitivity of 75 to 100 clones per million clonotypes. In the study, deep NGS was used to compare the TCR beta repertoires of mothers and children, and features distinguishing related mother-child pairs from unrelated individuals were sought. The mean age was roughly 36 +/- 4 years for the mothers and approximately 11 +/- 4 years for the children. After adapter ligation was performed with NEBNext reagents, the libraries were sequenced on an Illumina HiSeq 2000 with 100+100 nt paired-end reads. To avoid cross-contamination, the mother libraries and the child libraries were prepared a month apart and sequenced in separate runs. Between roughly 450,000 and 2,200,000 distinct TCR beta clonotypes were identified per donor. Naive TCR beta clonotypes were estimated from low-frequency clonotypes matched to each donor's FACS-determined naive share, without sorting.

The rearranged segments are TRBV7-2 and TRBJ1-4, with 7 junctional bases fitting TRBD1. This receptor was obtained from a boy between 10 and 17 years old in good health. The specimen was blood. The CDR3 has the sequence CASSGKGGSLNEKLFF. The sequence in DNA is TGTGCCAGCAGCGGAAAAGGGGGCAGCCTTAATGAAAAACTGTTTTTT. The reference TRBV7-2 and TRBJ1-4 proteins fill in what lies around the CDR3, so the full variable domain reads GAGVSQSPSNKVTEKGKDVELRCDPISGHTALYWYRQSLGQGLEFLIYFQGNSAPDKSGLPSDRFSAERTGGSVSTLTIQRTQQEDSAVYLCASSGKGGSLNEKLFFGSGTQLSVL.